The present TCR beta chain was sequenced within a study of cytomegalovirus exposure and HLA in healthy donors. General study points: Cytomegalovirus-associated TCR beta chains were listed, numbering 150 to 200. In vitro assays verified that three CMV-associated chains recognized CMV antigens specifically. Further analysis, carried out later, found HLA-associated TCR beta chains more clonally expanded than equally common other chains.

Trimming removed 5 bases from V and 6 bases from J; junction bases left unmatched: 7. The CDR3 consists of 14 residues. The germline gives CDR1 LNHDA, CDR2 SQIVND (reference sequence). Both 60 Vbeta primers and 13 Jbeta primers went into the PCR. Sequencing used immunoSEQ multiplex PCR; TCRdb keeps in-frame clones, though not all of them. This sample contains fewer than 100,000 clones. With regard to this clone: Its antigen remains unidentified.

The clonotype originates from a woman aged 55 to 70 in good health and CMV-seronegative. The V call is TRBV19, the J call TRBJ1-5, with 7 nucleotides matching TRBD1. The sample taken for sequencing was PBMCs. CDR3: CASSQGGRGQPQHF. DNA of the CDR3: TGTGCCAGTAGTCAGGGGGGACGGGGTCAGCCCCAGCATTTT.